The clone carrying this T cell receptor beta chain occurred many times. Its specificity is not known. Per the germline V gene, CDR1 is SNHLY and CDR2 is FYNNEI. The CDR3 spans 15 residues. Trimming left V 0 bases short and J 0 bases short, with 8 bases between. Libraries from sorted cells used roughly 1 million T cells (CD4+ or CD8+). The sample comes from a study of neurological immune-mediated disorders. Findings and caveats of the study: The absence of shared CDR3 amino acid sequences among expanded clones across subjects suggests private repertoires in all groups.

As for the cDNA, it was generated by 5'RACE with 10-nucleotide random UMIs. TCRdb re-derived calls from the 5' RACE reads in MiXCR, one entry per CDR3 protein. The data contain about 20,000 distinct CDR3 sequences, 7.5% of them singletons. This TCR came from a woman aged 30 to 39 with HTLV-1-associated myelopathy (HAM/TSP). The sample taken for sequencing was CD8+ T cells from blood. The V call is TRBV2, the J call TRBJ1-1, with D tentatively TRBD1 (6 bases). The chain's CDR3 is CASSEAGAMNTEAFF. In DNA, the CDR3 is TGTGCCAGCAGTGAAGCGGGGGCAATGAACACTGAAGCTTTCTTT.